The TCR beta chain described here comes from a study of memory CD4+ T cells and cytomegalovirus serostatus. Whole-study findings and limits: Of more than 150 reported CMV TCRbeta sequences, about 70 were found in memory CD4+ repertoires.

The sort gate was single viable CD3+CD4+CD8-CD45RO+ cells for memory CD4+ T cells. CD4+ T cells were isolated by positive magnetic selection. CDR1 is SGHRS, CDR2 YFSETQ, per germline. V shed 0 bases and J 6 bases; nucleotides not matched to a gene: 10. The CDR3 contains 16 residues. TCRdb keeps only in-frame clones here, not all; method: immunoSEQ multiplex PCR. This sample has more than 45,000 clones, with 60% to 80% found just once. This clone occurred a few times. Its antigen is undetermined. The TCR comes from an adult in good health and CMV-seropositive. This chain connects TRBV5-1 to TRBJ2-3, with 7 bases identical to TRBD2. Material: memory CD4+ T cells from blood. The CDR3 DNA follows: TGCGCCAGCAGCTTGGCTAGCGGACTCGCAGGGGATACGCAGTATTTT. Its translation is CASSLASGLAGDTQYF.